The 2 T cell receptor beta chains listed next were all sequenced from one sample in a study of T cell repertoires in cytomegalovirus infection. TCRdb redid the calling of the reads with MiXCR, one entry per CDR3 protein. The sample has about 400,000 distinct CDR3 sequences, roughly 18% seen once. The material sequenced was PBMCs. The receptors were sampled from a human donor in good health (CMV status not recorded). Some clones in this sample may be carry-over from other donors' samples.

This clonotype was seen ten or more times. The chain combines TRBV12-3 or TRBV12-4 with TRBJ1-5; possible D gene TRBD1, 6 bases. CDR3 length equals 16 residues. Between the trimmed V and J ends, which lost 5 bases and 6 bases, there was a span of 20 bases. CDR3 DNA: TGTGCCAGCAGTCCCTCCGGGGCCCGAGGGGGTCAGCCCCAGCATTTT. As protein: CASSPSGARGGQPQHF.

The chain combines TRBV28 with TRBJ2-5; 7 positions match TRBD1. Germline V gene sequence: CDR1 MDHEN, CDR2 SYDVKM. CDR3 length equals 12 residues. V lost 8 bases, J lost 1 base, and 1 base stayed unmatched. CDR3 coding DNA: TGTGCCAGCGGACAGGTCCAAGAGACCCAGTACTTC. Its protein product is CASGQVQETQYF.